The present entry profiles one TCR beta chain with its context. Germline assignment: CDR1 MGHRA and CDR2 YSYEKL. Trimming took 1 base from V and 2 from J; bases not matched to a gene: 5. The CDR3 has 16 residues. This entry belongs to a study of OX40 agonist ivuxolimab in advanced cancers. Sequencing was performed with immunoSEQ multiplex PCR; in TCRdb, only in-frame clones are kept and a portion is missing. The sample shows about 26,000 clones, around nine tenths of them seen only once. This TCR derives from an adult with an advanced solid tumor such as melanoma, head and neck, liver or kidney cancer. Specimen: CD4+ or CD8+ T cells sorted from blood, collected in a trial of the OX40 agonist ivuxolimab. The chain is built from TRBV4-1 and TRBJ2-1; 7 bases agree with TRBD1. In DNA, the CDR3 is TGCGCCAGCAGCCAAGCGACAGGGAAAACCTACAATGAGCAGTTCTTC. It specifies CASSQATGKTYNEQFF.